Below are 18 T cell receptor beta chains sequenced from a single sample in a study of cytomegalovirus exposure and HLA in healthy donors. The PCR made use of 60 Vbeta and 13 Jbeta primers. The data were produced by immunoSEQ multiplex PCR, yet TCRdb's version contains in-frame clones alone and is incomplete. Found here are about 170,000 clones, under 80% of them singletons; the top ten hold 3% to 3.5%. The material sequenced was PBMCs. All receptors come from a female donor in good health and CMV-seronegative.

The gene calls are TRBV5-1 and TRBJ2-3, with TRBD2 matching 12 bases. CDR1 and CDR2 from the germline V gene are SGHRS and YFSETQ. Losses at the gene ends were 0 bases for V and 0 bases for J; bases not matched to a gene: 2. The CDR3 has 17 residues. CDR3 sequence (DNA): TGCGCCAGCAGCTTGGCCGGGACTAGCGGGAGCACAGATACGCAGTATTTT. Its protein is CASSLAGTSGSTDTQYF.

This sequence joins TRBV4-3 and TRBJ2-3, with 8 positions matching TRBD2. V dropped 5 bases and J dropped 4; count of bases not matched to a gene: 11. Per germline, CDR1 LGHNA and CDR2 YSLEER. The CDR3 covers 16 residues. In DNA, the CDR3 is TGCGCCAGCAGCTGGACGGGACTAGGAGGCGCAGATACGCAGTATTTT. It codes for CASSWTGLGGADTQYF.

The chain is built from TRBV27 and TRBJ2-7; maybe TRBD1 (5 bases). V gave up 3 bases and J gave up 4 bases, with 16 bases separating them. CDR3 length: 15 residues. Looked up from germline, CDR1 is MNHEY and CDR2 is SMNVEV (reference sequence). CDR3 bases: TGTGCCAGCAGTTTCGGCCAGGGATTGGGATACGAGCAGTACTTC. Protein: CASSFGQGLGYEQYF.

The chain has TRBV7-9 and TRBJ2-7, with TRBD1 identical over 10 bases. With V trimmed by 2 bases and J by 3 bases, 7 bases remained unmatched. Germline V lookup: CDR1 SEHNR, CDR2 FQNEAQ (reference sequence). This CDR3 comprises 16 residues. The CDR3 loop is CASSLIPGQGSYEQYF. The CDR3 DNA is TGTGCCAGCAGCTTAATTCCGGGACAGGGGAGCTACGAGCAGTACTTC.

This chain links TRBV7-2 with TRBJ1-2; D not certain. The length of the CDR3 is 15 residues. V dropped 0 bases and J dropped 2 bases, with 10 bases sitting between them. CDR1 is SGHTA, CDR2 FQGNSA, per germline. CDR3 sequence: CASSLAFSGNYGYTF. The CDR3 bases are TGTGCCAGCAGCTTAGCGTTTTCGGGGAACTATGGCTACACCTTC.

As DNA, the CDR3 is TGTGCCAGCAGCCAAGATCGCAGGGGGTTAGTGTACGAGCAGTACTTC. This encodes CASSQDRRGLVYEQYF. The chain employs TRBV4-2 and TRBJ2-7; TRBD1 matches 7 bases. The CDR3 has 16 amino acids. Losses at the gene ends were 0 bases for V and 4 bases for J; bases not matched to a gene: 9. The germline gives CDR1 LGHNA, CDR2 YNFKEQ.

This chain links TRBV5-6 with TRBJ2-5; 9 bases are a match to TRBD1. In germline, CDR1 is SGHDT, CDR2 YYEEEE. The trim removed 5 bases at V and 5 bases at J, leaving 7 bases unmatched. The CDR3 is made up of 14 amino acids. The CDR3 here is CASRRTGESETQYF. The CDR3 DNA sequence: TGTGCCAGCAGACGGACAGGGGAAAGCGAGACCCAGTACTTC.

This rearrangement joins TRBV11-2 to TRBJ2-3; 13 bases fit TRBD2. V trimming: 5 bases; J trimming: 3 bases; junction bases outside the gene matches: 11. Germline V gives CDR1 SGHAT, CDR2 FQNNGV. This CDR3 has 18 residues. For the CDR3, the DNA is TGTGCCAGCAGCCGTATGTCGGGACTAGCGGGAAGTACAGATACGCAGTATTTT. Translation gives CASSRMSGLAGSTDTQYF.

V and J are TRBV4-3 and TRBJ1-3, with D tentatively TRBD1 (6 bases). The CDR3 sequence is 16 residues long. The ends were cut back, 1 base at V and 0 bases at J, with 10 bases in the middle. Germline-derived CDR1 and CDR2 are LGHNA and YSLEER. The CDR3 coding sequence is TGCGCCAGCAGCCAAGGACCGACAGGCTCTGGAAACACCATATATTTT. As protein: CASSQGPTGSGNTIYF.

The chain is built from TRBV5-1 and TRBJ2-5, with D tentatively TRBD1 (6 bases). Germline CDR1 reads SGHRS; CDR2 reads YFSETQ. There are 16 residues in the CDR3. Trimming left V 2 bases short and J 1 base short, with 15 bases between. As DNA, the CDR3 is TGCGCCAGCAGCTTCGGACAGCCGACCTCCCAAGAGACCCAGTACTTC. Its protein product is CASSFGQPTSQETQYF.

The rearrangement links TRBV10-3 to TRBJ1-2; D gene ambiguous. CDR3 length equals 15 residues. Trimming left V 2 bases short and J 1 base short, with 11 bases between. Germline CDR1 ENHRY, CDR2 SYGVKD. This CDR3 is CAISEGQNLNYGYTF. CDR3 nucleotides: TGTGCCATCAGTGAGGGCCAGAACCTTAACTATGGCTACACCTTC.

The gene calls are TRBV29-1 and TRBJ1-5, with D tentatively TRBD1 (6 bases). Per the germline V gene, CDR1 is SQVTM and CDR2 is ANQGSEA. V was shortened by 6 bases and J by 5 bases, with 14 bases between the two germline ends. CDR3 size: 13 residues. Written as DNA, the CDR3 is TGCAGCGTGGCAGGGGTCCGAGATCAGCCCCAGCATTTT. It translates to CSVAGVRDQPQHF.

This chain links TRBV4-3 with TRBJ2-3, with D perhaps matching TRBD1 (5 bases). Trimming stripped 3 bases from V and 2 bases from J, with 9 bases between. The CDR3 contains 14 residues. Looked up from germline, CDR1 is LGHNA and CDR2 is YSLEER. CDR3 region: CASSHGQITDTQYF. DNA of the CDR3: TGCGCCAGCAGCCACGGACAAATCACAGATACGCAGTATTTT.

The chain uses TRBV7-9 and TRBJ2-1, with TRBD1 matching over 8 bases. The CDR3 has 13 residues. The V gene's germline CDR1 is SEHNR and CDR2 FQNEAQ (reference sequence). With V trimmed by 5 bases and J by 6 bases, 3 bases remained unmatched. CDR3 sequence (DNA): TGTGCCAGCAGCCAGGACAGGGCCAATGAGCAGTTCTTC. It specifies CASSQDRANEQFF.

The rearrangement uses TRBV7-6 and TRBJ1-4; D perhaps matches TRBD1 (5 bases). The CDR3 has 14 amino acids. Germline CDR1 and CDR2: SGHVS and FNYEAQ. The V gene lost 2 bases and the J gene lost 8 bases, with 12 bases spanning the gap. The CDR3 sequence: CASSLRGVKEKLFF. CDR3 DNA: TGTGCCAGCAGCTTACGGGGGGTTAAGGAAAAACTGTTTTTT.

The V and J genes are TRBV28 and TRBJ2-1; 14 nucleotides match TRBD2. The CDR3 spans 15 residues. The germline V gene has CDR1 MDHEN and CDR2 SYDVKM. The V and J ends lost 5 bases and 10 bases, in that order; junction bases with no gene match: 7. CDR3 amino acids: CASSPGLAGVEEQFF. For the CDR3, the DNA is TGTGCCAGCAGTCCGGGACTAGCGGGAGTAGAGGAGCAGTTCTTC. Full variable domain (rest looked up from reference TRBV28 and TRBJ2-1): DVKVTQSSRYLVKRTGEKVFLECVQDMDHENMFWYRQDPGLGLRLIYFSYDVKMKEKGDIPEGYSVSREKKERFSLILESASTNQTSMYLCASSPGLAGVEEQFFGPGTRLTVL.

The rearrangement joins TRBV28 to TRBJ2-7; TRBD2 matches 13 bases. Germline CDR1 and CDR2: MDHEN and SYDVKM. The junction had 5 bases not matched to a gene; V was cut back by 5 bases and J by 4 bases. CDR3 length equals 15 residues. The CDR3 DNA follows: TGTGCCAGCAGTATAAGACTAGCGGGAGGTTACGAGCAGTACTTC. It yields the protein CASSIRLAGGYEQYF.

Only a few counts were recorded for this clone. The gene calls are TRBV6-6 and TRBJ2-7, with 10 nucleotides matching TRBD2. This CDR3 has 14 residues. The V segment lost 2 bases and the J segment 12 bases; nucleotides outside the gene matches: 10. The germline gives CDR1 MNHNY, CDR2 SVGAGI (reference sequence). DNA for the CDR3: TGTGCCAGCAGTTACGGGGCTAGCGGGAGCCCTCTGTACTTC. Protein sequence: CASSYGASGSPLYF.